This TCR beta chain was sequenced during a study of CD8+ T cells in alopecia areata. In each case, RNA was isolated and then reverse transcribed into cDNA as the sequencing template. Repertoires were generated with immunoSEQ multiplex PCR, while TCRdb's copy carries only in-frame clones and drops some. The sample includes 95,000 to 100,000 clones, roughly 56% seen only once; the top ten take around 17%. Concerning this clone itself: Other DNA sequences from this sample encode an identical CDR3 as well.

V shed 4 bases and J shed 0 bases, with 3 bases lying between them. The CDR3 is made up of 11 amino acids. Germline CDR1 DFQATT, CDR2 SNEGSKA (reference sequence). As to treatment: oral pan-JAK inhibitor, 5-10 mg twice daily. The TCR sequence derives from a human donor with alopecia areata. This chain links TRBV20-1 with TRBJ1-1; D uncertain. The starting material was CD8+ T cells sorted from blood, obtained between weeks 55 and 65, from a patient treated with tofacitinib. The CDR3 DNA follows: TGCAGTGCTATTCTGAACACTGAAGCTTTCTTT. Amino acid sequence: CSAILNTEAFF.